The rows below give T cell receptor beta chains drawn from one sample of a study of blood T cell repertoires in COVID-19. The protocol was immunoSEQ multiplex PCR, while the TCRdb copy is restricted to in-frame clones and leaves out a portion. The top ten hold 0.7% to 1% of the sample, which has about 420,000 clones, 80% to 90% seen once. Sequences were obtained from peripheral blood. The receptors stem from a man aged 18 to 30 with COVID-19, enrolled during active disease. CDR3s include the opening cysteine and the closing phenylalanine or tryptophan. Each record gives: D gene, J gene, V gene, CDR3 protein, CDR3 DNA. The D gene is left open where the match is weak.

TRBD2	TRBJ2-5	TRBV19	CASSISGGWETQYF	TGTGCCAGTAGTATCTCGGGGGGATGGGAGACCCAGTACTTC
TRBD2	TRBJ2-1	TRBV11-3	CASSLDEAGGREQFF	TGTGCCAGCAGCTTAGATGAAGCGGGAGGGCGAGAGCAGTTCTTC
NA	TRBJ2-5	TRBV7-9	CASSSSLGHQETQYF	TGTGCCAGCAGCTCCTCCCTCGGTCATCAAGAGACCCAGTACTTC
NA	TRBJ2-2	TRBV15	CATSRPSVANTGELFF	TGTGCCACCAGCCGGCCTAGCGTCGCGAACACCGGGGAGCTGTTTTTT
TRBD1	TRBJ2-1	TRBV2	CASSVTGGADEQFF	TGTGCCAGCAGTGTAACAGGGGGCGCAGATGAGCAGTTCTTC
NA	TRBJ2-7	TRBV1	CTSSQDFPPRGRGRGEQYF	TGCACCAGCAGCCAAGATTTCCCCCCGCGGGGCAGGGGGCGAGGCGAGCAGTACTTC
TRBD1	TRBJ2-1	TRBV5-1	CASSSQGINEQFF	TGCGCCAGCAGCTCACAGGGGATAAATGAGCAGTTCTTC
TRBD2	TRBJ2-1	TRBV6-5	CASSHSGNLNEQFF	TGTGCCAGCAGCCACAGCGGGAATTTAAATGAGCAGTTCTTC
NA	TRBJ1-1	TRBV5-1	CASSVQGENTEAFF	TGCGCCAGCAGCGTACAGGGTGAGAACACTGAAGCTTTCTTT
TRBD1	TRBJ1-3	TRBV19	CASSVTGNGNTIYF	TGTGCCAGTAGCGTGACAGGGAATGGAAACACCATATATTTT
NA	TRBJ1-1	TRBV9	CASRPKQGMSTEAFF	TGTGCCAGCAGGCCAAAACAGGGTATGAGCACTGAAGCTTTCTTT
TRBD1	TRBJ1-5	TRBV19	CASRKGGDSRYSNQPQHF	TGTGCCAGTAGAAAGGGTGGGGACAGCCGGTATAGCAATCAGCCCCAGCATTTT
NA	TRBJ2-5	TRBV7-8	CASSLSGRETQYF	TGTGCCAGCAGCTTATCGGGAAGGGAGACCCAGTACTTC
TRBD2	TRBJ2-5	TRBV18	CASSPPLAGDPQETQYF	TGTGCCAGCTCACCACCTCTAGCGGGGGACCCCCAAGAGACCCAGTACTTC
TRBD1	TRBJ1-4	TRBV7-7	CASTPQGQGVEKLFF	TGTGCCAGCACCCCGCAGGGACAGGGGGTTGAAAAACTGTTTTTT
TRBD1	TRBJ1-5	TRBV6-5	CASSQTGTVNQPQHF	TGTGCCAGCAGTCAAACCGGGACAGTTAATCAGCCCCAGCATTTT
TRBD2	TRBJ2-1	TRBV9	CASSVWERGGTHEQFF	TGTGCCAGCAGCGTATGGGAACGGGGAGGGACCCATGAGCAGTTCTTC
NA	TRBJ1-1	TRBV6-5	CASSYGQNTEAFF	TGTGCCAGCAGTTACGGACAGAACACTGAAGCTTTCTTT
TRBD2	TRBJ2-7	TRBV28	CASSSPGGSGRRYEQYF	TGTGCCAGCAGTTCTCCGGGTGGAAGCGGGAGAAGGTACGAGCAGTACTTC